Below, one TCR beta chain is given with its context. What it binds is unknown. The CDR3 is made up of 14 amino acids. V was clipped by 5 bases and J by 6 bases; unmatched bases: 4. The germline CDR1 and CDR2 sequences are MNHEY and SMNVEV (reference sequence). The data originate from a study of graft-versus-host responses after intestinal transplantation. Study context: Grafts were multivisceral, liver-intestinal, or isolated intestinal. General observations from the study: Recipient bone marrow held GvH clones, some seen earlier in ileum or blood.

The protocol was immunoSEQ multiplex PCR, while the TCRdb copy is restricted to in-frame clones and leaves out a portion. The table shows more than 100,000 clones, with roughly 95% occurring only once. The TCR comes from a human donor who received an intestinal transplant. The rearrangement uses TRBV27 and TRBJ1-3; TRBD1 agrees at 10 bases. The sequences come from unstimulated CD8+ T cells sorted from spleen or lymph node cells, collected before intestinal transplant. In DNA, the CDR3 is TGTGCCAGCAGTCCGGGGACAGGGGAAAACACCATATATTTT. It yields the protein CASSPGTGENTIYF.